This T cell receptor beta chain was identified in a study of T-cell reconstitution after alpha-beta-depleted transplantation in children. This clonotype showed up just a few times. It was with unique molecular identifiers that the TCRbeta library was prepared. Via MiXCR, TCRdb re-called the PCR reads, giving one row per CDR3 protein. In the table there are 500,000 to 600,000 distinct CDR3 sequences, roughly 18% of which are singletons. This TCR was recovered from a human donor who donated a stem cell graft to a child with acute lymphoblastic leukemia. This material consisted of PBMCs from the stem cell graft donor, taken from the stem cell graft.

The chain's CDR3 is CSAGYTEAFF. CDR3 DNA: TGCAGTGCTGGATACACTGAAGCTTTCTTT. The rearrangement uses TRBV20-1 and TRBJ1-1; D gene ambiguous. Trimming left V 5 bases short and J 3 bases short, with 4 bases between. In germline, CDR1 is DFQATT, CDR2 SNEGSKA (reference sequence). There are 10 residues in the CDR3.